These 5 T cell receptor beta chains were sequenced from one sample in a study of type 1 regulatory T cells. Via MiXCR, TCRdb re-called the reads, giving one row per CDR3 protein. This repertoire shows 68,000 or so distinct CDR3 sequences, about 48% found once; its top ten account for more than 2%. Their specific antigens are unknown. Sequenced: cultured non-Tr1 T cells, either the whole culture or a sorted T cell fraction (not recorded which). The receptors stem from a human donor in good health.

This clonotype was picked up a small number of times. The J gene is TRBJ2-3, the V gene TRBV7-2; 8 bases are a match to TRBD2. From germline, CDR1 is SGHTA and CDR2 FQGNSA. The CDR3 is 15 amino acids. Trimming took 1 base from V and 1 from J; bases not matched to a gene: 1. CDR3 nucleotides: TGTGCCAGCAGCTTAGGTAGCGGGGGCACAGATACGCAGTATTTT. Amino acid sequence: CASSLGSGGTDTQYF.

V and J are TRBV7-2 and TRBJ2-7; TRBD1 matches at 7 bases. Germline trimming cut 5 bases from V and 9 bases from J; bases unmatched to any gene: 19. CDR3 size: 16 residues. Looked up from germline, CDR1 is SGHTA and CDR2 is FQGNSA. CDR3 coding DNA: TGTGCCAGCAGCGCCCGAGGTACAGGGGATCGTTCGGTGCAGTACTTC. Translation gives CASSARGTGDRSVQYF.

This clonotype has only a few counts. The rearrangement links TRBV4-3 to TRBJ1-2; TRBD1 might be the D (6 bases). With 1 base removed from V and 6 bases from J, the gap between germline ends came to 12 bases. The CDR3 contains 14 residues. The V gene's germline CDR1 is LGHNA and CDR2 YSLEER. In nucleotides, the CDR3 is TGCGCCAGCAGCCAAGCTGCAGGGGTGGATGGCTACACCTTC. Translated: CASSQAAGVDGYTF.

The chain has TRBV7-8 and TRBJ1-2; D is ambiguous. Trimming stripped 5 bases from V and 3 bases from J, with 16 bases between. CDR3 length: 15 amino acids. The germline V gene has CDR1 SGHVS and CDR2 FQNEAQ. The CDR3 sequence: CASSPPRALDYGYTF. The CDR3 DNA is TGTGCCAGCAGCCCGCCCCGGGCCCTGGACTATGGCTACACCTTC. Full variable domain (rest looked up from reference TRBV7-8 and TRBJ1-2): GAGVSQSPRYKVAKRGQDVALRCDPISGHVSLFWYQQALGQGPEFLTYFQNEAQLDKSGLPSDRFFAERPEGSVSTLKIQRTQQEDSAVYLCASSPPRALDYGYTFGSGTRLTVV.

The V call is TRBV6-1, the J call TRBJ1-5, with no clear D. This CDR3 region has 16 residues. Germline values: CDR1 MNHNS, CDR2 SASEGT. V was pared by 0 bases and J by 2 bases, with 11 bases between. CDR3 nucleotides: TGTGCCAGCAGTGAAGCTCGGACTTGGGGCAATCAGCCCCAGCATTTT. It is translated as CASSEARTWGNQPQHF.